These 28 T cell receptor beta chains share one sample of origin, sequenced in a study of blood T cell repertoires in COVID-19. Clones were sequenced by immunoSEQ multiplex PCR, and TCRdb holds only the in-frame ones, with some missing. The data show about 130,000 clones, with 81% seen just once and about a sixth held by the top ten. Sequencing was carried out using peripheral blood. The receptors were sampled from a man younger than 45 with COVID-19, enrolled during active disease.

The sample holds one count of this clone. The chain employs TRBV4-2 and TRBJ1-3; unclear D gene. The CDR3 contains 15 residues. Germline CDR1 reads LGHNA; CDR2 reads YNFKEQ. Trimming took 2 bases from V and 3 from J, leaving 11 bases between them. In DNA form, the CDR3 reads TGTGCCAGCAGCCAAAGCCTGAGTGTTGGAAACACCATATATTTT. This translates into CASSQSLSVGNTIYF.

V gene TRBV5-1 combines with J gene TRBJ2-5; 11 bases align to TRBD2. V lost 0 bases, J lost 3 bases, and 7 bases stayed unmatched. The germline V gene has CDR1 SGHRS and CDR2 YFSETQ. The CDR3 sequence is 17 residues long. CDR3 nucleotide sequence: TGCGCCAGCAGCTTGGTAGGACTAGCGGGCGGGAAAGAGACCCAGTACTTC. Amino acid sequence: CASSLVGLAGGKETQYF.

The rearrangement joins TRBV6-5 to TRBJ2-7; D remains ambiguous. The CDR3 spans 14 residues. Germline V gene data show CDR1 as MNHEY and CDR2 as SVGAGI. V was cut by 5 bases and J by 3 bases, with 14 bases left in between. DNA of the CDR3: TGTGCCAGCAGTCCCGATAGTATTTACTACGAGCAGTACTTC. Translated: CASSPDSIYYEQYF.

The chain carries TRBV28 and TRBJ1-2, with D unresolved. Germline assignment: CDR1 MDHEN and CDR2 SYDVKM. CDR3 size: 12 residues. V lost 4 bases, J lost 7 bases, and 10 bases lay in between. CDR3 in DNA: TGTGCCAGCAGTTGGGGAGGTGGTGGCTACACCTTC. As protein: CASSWGGGGYTF.

The V call is TRBV5-6, the J call TRBJ1-5; the D is unclear. V was shortened by 2 bases and J by 3 bases, with 12 bases between the two germline ends. The CDR3 runs to 15 residues. Germline V gene sequence: CDR1 SGHDT, CDR2 YYEEEE. The CDR3 DNA follows: TGTGCCAGCAGCTTTGGACCTCGGGACAATCAGCCCCAGCATTTT. Its translation is CASSFGPRDNQPQHF.

The CDR3 protein is CASSYSTGANEKLFF. The CDR3 DNA reads TGTGCCAGCAGTTATTCGACAGGGGCTAATGAAAAACTGTTTTTT. The chain is built from TRBV6-5 and TRBJ1-4; 8 nucleotides line up with TRBD1. Germline loops: CDR1 MNHEY, CDR2 SVGAGI. Trimming cost V 3 bases and J 3 bases; bases outside gene matches: 3. This CDR3 contains 15 residues.

The rearrangement uses TRBV5-4 and TRBJ1-6, with a possible D match to TRBD1 (5 bases). CDR3 size: 15 residues. Deletions cut 1 base from V and 7 bases from J, with 12 bases between. Germline CDR1 reads SGHNT; CDR2 reads YYREEE (reference sequence). The CDR3 DNA reads as TGTGCCAGCAGCTTGACCAGGGTACTAAATTCACCCCTCCACTTT. Amino acid sequence: CASSLTRVLNSPLHF.

V gene TRBV7-9 combines with J gene TRBJ2-7; 12 bases match TRBD1. In germline, CDR1 is SEHNR, CDR2 FQNEAQ (reference sequence). This CDR3 is 16 amino acids long. Unmatched junction bases numbered 5, after V lost 1 base and J lost 4 bases. CDR3 bases: TGTGCCAGCAGCTTAGAGGGGACAGGGGGCATGTACGAGCAGTACTTC. Translating it yields CASSLEGTGGMYEQYF. The full variable domain, rest sourced from reference TRBV7-9 and TRBJ2-7, is DTGVSQNPRHKITKRGQNVTFRCDPISEHNRLYWYRQTLGQGPEFLTYFQNEAQLEKSRLLSDRFSAERPKGSFSTLEIQRTEQGDSAMYLCASSLEGTGGMYEQYFGPGTRLTVT.

The chain uses TRBV28 and TRBJ2-3; 14 bases map to TRBD2. CDR1 is MDHEN, CDR2 SYDVKM, per germline. The CDR3 loop spans 18 amino acids. Germline trimming cut 7 bases from V and 0 bases from J; bases unmatched to any gene: 9. The CDR3: CASNSGTSGRASTDTQYF. For the CDR3, the DNA is TGTGCCAGCAATTCCGGGACTAGCGGGAGAGCCAGCACAGATACGCAGTATTTT.

The chain combines TRBV6-2 or TRBV6-3 with TRBJ2-3; a possible D gene is TRBD1 (5 bases). Germline-derived CDR1 and CDR2 are MNHEY and SVGEGT. This CDR3 region has 14 residues. V was pared by 5 bases and J by 8 bases, with 17 bases between. CDR3 nucleotide sequence: TGTGCCAGCAGTCTCCCCGACAGTTTCGCTACGCAGTATTTT. Residues: CASSLPDSFATQYF.

The gene calls are TRBV6-6 and TRBJ1-6; D unresolved. Trimming removed 4 bases at V and 12 bases at J, with 7 bases between. Germline V lookup: CDR1 MNHNY, CDR2 SVGAGI (reference sequence). This CDR3 is built from 11 residues. CDR3 sequence reads: CASSSSVPLHF. As DNA, the CDR3 is TGTGCCAGCAGTTCCAGTGTACCCCTCCACTTT.

This clone was picked up a small number of times. The same CDR3 can be traced to other DNA sequences in this sample. The rearrangement joins TRBV9 to TRBJ2-7; 11 nucleotides align to TRBD2. The CDR3 contains 15 residues. Germline V gives CDR1 SGDLS, CDR2 YYNGEE. The trim removed 3 bases at V and 2 bases at J, leaving 4 bases unmatched. CDR3 loop: CASSGGLAETYEQYF. The CDR3 DNA sequence: TGTGCCAGCAGCGGGGGACTAGCGGAAACCTACGAGCAGTACTTC. Full variable domain (remainder filled in from reference TRBV9 and TRBJ2-7): DSGVTQTPKHLITATGQRVTLRCSPRSGDLSVYWYQQSLDQGLQFLIQYYNGEERAKGNILERFSAQQFPDLHSELNLSSLELGDSALYFCASSGGLAETYEQYFGPGTRLTVT.

The rearrangement links TRBV30 to TRBJ2-2; D might be TRBD2 (6 bases). Germline V gene data show CDR1 as GTSNPN and CDR2 as SVGIG (reference sequence). This CDR3 region has 16 residues. V was pared by 0 bases and J by 5 bases, with 16 bases between. CDR3 sequence (DNA): TGTGCCTGGAGTGTACTTCGGAGGGGTTGGACCGGGGAGCTGTTTTTT. Protein product: CAWSVLRRGWTGELFF.

This sequence joins TRBV5-1 and TRBJ2-6, with a possible D match to TRBD2 (5 bases). Germline V CDR1 and CDR2: SGHRS, YFSETQ. V lost 5 bases, J lost 1 base, and 19 bases lay in between. This CDR3 spans 18 amino acids. The CDR3 sequence is CASSGLAWTGSGANVLTF. CDR3 nucleotide sequence: TGCGCCAGCAGTGGATTAGCGTGGACGGGATCTGGGGCCAACGTCCTGACTTTC.

The rearrangement joins TRBV24-1 to TRBJ2-7; D unclear. Trimming stripped 9 bases from V and 2 bases from J, with 7 bases between. The CDR3 length is 11 residues. CDR1 and CDR2 from the germline V gene are KGHDR and SFDVKD. CDR3 loop: CATGDTYEQYF. CDR3 DNA sequence: TGTGCCACCGGAGATACCTACGAGCAGTACTTC.

The rearrangement uses TRBV10-1 and TRBJ1-6; D not resolved. Deletions cut 10 bases from V and 7 bases from J, with 5 bases between. Germline lookup yields CDR1 WNHNN and CDR2 SYGVQD (reference sequence). The CDR3 contains 10 residues. The CDR3 nucleotides are TGCGCCACCACAAATTCACCCCTCCACTTT. Its translation is CATTNSPLHF.

The chain links TRBV27 to TRBJ1-4; D is unresolved. Germline values: CDR1 MNHEY, CDR2 SMNVEV (reference sequence). V was trimmed by 6 bases and J by 5 bases, leaving 19 bases between them. The CDR3 totals 16 residues. CDR3 protein: CASSPTTFPLNEKLFF. DNA for the CDR3: TGTGCCAGCAGCCCAACTACGTTTCCCCTGAATGAAAAACTGTTTTTT. Full variable domain (outside the CDR3, taken from reference TRBV27 and TRBJ1-4): EAQVTQNPRYLITVTGKKLTVTCSQNMNHEYMSWYRQDPGLGLRQIYYSMNVEVTDKGDVPEGYKVSRKEKRNFPLILESPSPNQTSLYFCASSPTTFPLNEKLFFGSGTQLSVL.

This clone has just a few counts. V usage is TRBV19 and J usage is TRBJ2-3, with 9 bases lining up with TRBD2. The germline CDR1 and CDR2 sequences are LNHDA and SQIVND (reference sequence). The CDR3 is 15 amino acids. V lost 5 bases to trimming and J lost 6 bases; unmatched junction nucleotides: 9. The DNA of the CDR3 is TGTGCCAGTAGTGGTAGCGGGAGTTCCAGCGATACGCAGTATTTT. Residues: CASSGSGSSSDTQYF.

This chain links TRBV19 with TRBJ2-5; 9 nucleotides align to TRBD2. The CDR3 covers 16 residues. The germline V gene encodes CDR1 LNHDA and CDR2 SQIVND (reference sequence). V shed 8 bases, J shed 2 bases, and the junction held 12 bases outside the gene matches. DNA for the CDR3: TGTGCCAGTTCCCCTCTGACTAGCGGAAGGCAAGAGACCCAGTACTTC. Its protein is CASSPLTSGRQETQYF.

The J gene is TRBJ1-4, the V gene TRBV7-8; 10 nucleotides line up with TRBD1. This CDR3 contains 17 residues. Germline trimming cut 0 bases from V and 3 bases from J; bases unmatched to any gene: 4. Germline V gene data show CDR1 as SGHVS and CDR2 as FQNEAQ. CDR3 region: CASSLADRGLSNEKLFF. In nucleotides, the CDR3 is TGTGCCAGCAGCTTAGCGGACAGGGGGTTGTCTAATGAAAAACTGTTTTTT.

The rearrangement links TRBV2 to TRBJ2-3, with D tentatively TRBD1 (6 bases). This CDR3 has 14 residues. V shed 11 bases and J shed 2 bases, with 17 bases lying between them. CDR1 and CDR2 (germline): SNHLY, FYNNEI. As DNA, the CDR3 is TGTGCCTTGGGCCGGGACACAACCACAGATACGCAGTATTTT. The encoded protein is CALGRDTTTDTQYF.

This clone was found many times. The chain has TRBV2 and TRBJ2-7; the D gene is possibly TRBD2 (5 bases). The germline V gene has CDR1 SNHLY and CDR2 FYNNEI. V was clipped by 8 bases and J by 1 base, with 15 bases between them. The CDR3 spans 14 residues. CDR3 region: CASRREGSSYEQYF. Here the CDR3 DNA reads TGTGCCAGCCGCCGGGAAGGGAGTTCCTACGAGCAGTACTTC. Full variable domain (rest looked up from reference TRBV2 and TRBJ2-7): EPEVTQTPSHQVTQMGQEVILRCVPISNHLYFYWYRQILGQKVEFLVSFYNNEISEKSEIFDDQFSVERPDGSNFTLKIRSTKLEDSAMYFCASRREGSSYEQYFGPGTRLTVT.

This chain uses TRBV19 with TRBJ2-4; a weak D match, TRBD2 (5 bases). This CDR3 has 15 amino acids. V lost 8 bases, J lost 1 base, and 15 bases lay in between. Germline CDR1 and CDR2: LNHDA and SQIVND (reference sequence). The CDR3 nucleotides are TGTGCCAGTTCGAGACCGGGAAACGCCAAAAACATTCAGTACTTC. This gives the protein CASSRPGNAKNIQYF.

The chain joins TRBV4-1 to TRBJ1-6, with D unclear. Germline CDR1 MGHRA, CDR2 YSYEKL. V lost 0 bases and J lost 7, with 7 bases in between. The CDR3 is made up of 14 amino acids. DNA of the CDR3: TGCGCCAGCAGCCAAGAACGAGCGAATTCACCCCTCCACTTT. It encodes CASSQERANSPLHF.

This clone appeared a single time. The chain uses TRBV2 and TRBJ2-7, with D tentatively TRBD2 (5 bases). The germline gives CDR1 SNHLY, CDR2 FYNNEI. V gave up 8 bases and J gave up 6 bases, with 20 bases separating them. The CDR3 covers 14 residues. The CDR3 sequence is CASFPLVGGSEQYF. The CDR3 DNA reads TGTGCCAGCTTCCCACTGGTAGGTGGGAGCGAGCAGTACTTC.

V gene TRBV7-9 combines with J gene TRBJ2-7, with 7 bases lining up with TRBD1. Germline trimming cut 5 bases from V and 1 base from J; bases unmatched to any gene: 11. CDR3 length equals 16 residues. Germline loops: CDR1 SEHNR, CDR2 FQNEAQ (reference sequence). CDR3 sequence reads: CASSTQTGRLSYEQYF. The CDR3 region has the DNA TGTGCCAGCAGCACGCAGACAGGGCGGTTATCCTACGAGCAGTACTTC.

This chain uses TRBV6-4 with TRBJ1-5; D uncertain. CDR1 is MRHNA and CDR2 is SNTAGT in the germline V gene. The germline V and J ends were trimmed by 5 bases and 0 bases, with 5 bases remaining between them. The CDR3 covers 13 residues. CDR3 coding DNA: TGTGCCAGCAGTCCAAATAGCAATCAGCCCCAGCATTTT. This sequence encodes CASSPNSNQPQHF.

The CDR3 reads CASSFGERYQPQHF. The CDR3 bases are TGTGCCAGTAGTTTCGGGGAACGGTATCAGCCCCAGCATTTT. The chain employs TRBV19 and TRBJ1-5; D is ambiguous. The germline gives CDR1 LNHDA, CDR2 SQIVND (reference sequence). V lost 5 bases, J lost 5 bases, and 13 bases lay in between. The CDR3 runs to 14 residues.